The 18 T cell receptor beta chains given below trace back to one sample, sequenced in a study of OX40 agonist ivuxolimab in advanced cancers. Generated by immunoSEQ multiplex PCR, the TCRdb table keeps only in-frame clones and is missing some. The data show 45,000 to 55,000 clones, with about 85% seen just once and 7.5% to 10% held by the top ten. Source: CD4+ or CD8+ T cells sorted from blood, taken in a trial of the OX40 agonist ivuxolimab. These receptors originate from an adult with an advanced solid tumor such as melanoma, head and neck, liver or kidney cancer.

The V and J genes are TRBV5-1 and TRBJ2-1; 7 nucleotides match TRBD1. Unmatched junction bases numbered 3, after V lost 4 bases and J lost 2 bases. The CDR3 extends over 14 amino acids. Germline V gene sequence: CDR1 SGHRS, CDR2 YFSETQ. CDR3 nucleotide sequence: TGCGCCAGCAGCGAGGACAGGCCCTACAATGAGCAGTTCTTC. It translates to CASSEDRPYNEQFF.

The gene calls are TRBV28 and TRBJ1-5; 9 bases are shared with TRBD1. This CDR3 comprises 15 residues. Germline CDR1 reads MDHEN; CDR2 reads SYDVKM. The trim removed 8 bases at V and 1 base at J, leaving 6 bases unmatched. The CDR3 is CASLTGGLSNQPQHF. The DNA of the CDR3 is TGTGCCAGCCTAACAGGGGGCTTAAGCAATCAGCCCCAGCATTTT.

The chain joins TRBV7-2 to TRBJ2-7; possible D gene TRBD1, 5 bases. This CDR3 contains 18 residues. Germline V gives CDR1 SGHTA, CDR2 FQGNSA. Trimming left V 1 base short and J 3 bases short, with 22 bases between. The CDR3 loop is CASSLVGARRASNYEQYF. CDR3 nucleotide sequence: TGTGCCAGCAGCTTAGTAGGGGCTAGAAGGGCTAGTAACTACGAGCAGTACTTC.

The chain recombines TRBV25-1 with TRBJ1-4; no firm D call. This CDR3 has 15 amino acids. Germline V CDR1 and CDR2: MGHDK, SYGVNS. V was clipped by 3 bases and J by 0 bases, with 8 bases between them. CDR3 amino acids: CASSDEVATNEKLFF. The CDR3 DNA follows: TGTGCCAGCAGTGACGAGGTTGCAACTAATGAAAAACTGTTTTTT.

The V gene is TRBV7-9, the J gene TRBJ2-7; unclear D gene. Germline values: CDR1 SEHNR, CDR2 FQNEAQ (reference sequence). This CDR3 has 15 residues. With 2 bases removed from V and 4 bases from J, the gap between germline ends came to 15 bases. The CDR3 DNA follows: TGTGCCAGCAGCTTATTCCCCAATATTCCGTACGAGCAGTACTTC. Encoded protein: CASSLFPNIPYEQYF.

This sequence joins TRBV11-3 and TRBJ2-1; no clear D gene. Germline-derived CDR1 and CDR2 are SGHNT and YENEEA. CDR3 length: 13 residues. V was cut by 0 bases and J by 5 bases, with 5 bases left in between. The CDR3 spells CASSLEINNEQFF. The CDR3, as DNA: TGTGCCAGCAGCTTAGAAATAAACAATGAGCAGTTCTTC.

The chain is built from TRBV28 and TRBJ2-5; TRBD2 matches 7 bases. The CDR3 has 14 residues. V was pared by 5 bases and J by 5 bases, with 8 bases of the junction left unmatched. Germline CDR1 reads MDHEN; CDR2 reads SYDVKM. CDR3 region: CASSPSGTLETQYF. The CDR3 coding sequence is TGTGCCAGCAGTCCGAGCGGGACGTTGGAGACCCAGTACTTC.

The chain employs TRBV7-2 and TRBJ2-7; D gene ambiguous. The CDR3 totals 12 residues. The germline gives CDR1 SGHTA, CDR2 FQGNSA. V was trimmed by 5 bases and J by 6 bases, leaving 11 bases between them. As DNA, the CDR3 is TGTGCCAGCAGCCCCGCGTGGGGCGAGCAGTACTTC. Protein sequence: CASSPAWGEQYF.

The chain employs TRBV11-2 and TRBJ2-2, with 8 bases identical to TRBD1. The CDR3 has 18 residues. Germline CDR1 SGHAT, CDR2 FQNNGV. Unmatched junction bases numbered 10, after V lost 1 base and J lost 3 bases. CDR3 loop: CASSLGLGQGSYTGELFF. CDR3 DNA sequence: TGTGCCAGCAGCTTAGGCCTCGGACAGGGAAGTTACACCGGGGAGCTGTTTTTT.

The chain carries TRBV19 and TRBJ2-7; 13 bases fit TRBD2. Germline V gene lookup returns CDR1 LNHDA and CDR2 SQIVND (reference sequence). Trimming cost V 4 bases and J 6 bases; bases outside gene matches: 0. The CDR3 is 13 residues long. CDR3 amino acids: CASSRTSGSEQYF. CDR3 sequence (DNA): TGTGCCAGTAGTAGGACTAGCGGGAGCGAGCAGTACTTC.

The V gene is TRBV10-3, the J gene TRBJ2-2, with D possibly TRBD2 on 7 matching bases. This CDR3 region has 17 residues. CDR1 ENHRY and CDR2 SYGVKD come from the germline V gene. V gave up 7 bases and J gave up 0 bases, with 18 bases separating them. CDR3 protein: CAITEGGGAPNTGELFF. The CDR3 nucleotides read TGTGCCATCACCGAAGGGGGAGGGGCCCCGAACACCGGGGAGCTGTTTTTT.

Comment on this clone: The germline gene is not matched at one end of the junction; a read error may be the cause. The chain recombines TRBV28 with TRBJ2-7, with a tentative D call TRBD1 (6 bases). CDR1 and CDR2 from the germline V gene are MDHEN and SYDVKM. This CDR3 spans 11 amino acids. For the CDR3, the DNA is TGTACCAGCAGGGACAACTACGAGCAGTACTTC. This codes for CTSRDNYEQYF.

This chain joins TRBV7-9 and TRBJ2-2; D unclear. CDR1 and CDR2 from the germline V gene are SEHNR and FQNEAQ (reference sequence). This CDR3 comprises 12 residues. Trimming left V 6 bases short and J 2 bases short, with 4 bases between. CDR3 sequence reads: CASRLNTGELFF. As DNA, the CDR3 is TGTGCCAGCAGACTCAACACCGGGGAGCTGTTTTTT. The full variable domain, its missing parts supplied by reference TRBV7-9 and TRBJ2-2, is DTGVSQNPRHKITKRGQNVTFRCDPISEHNRLYWYRQTLGQGPEFLTYFQNEAQLEKSRLLSDRFSAERPKGSFSTLEIQRTEQGDSAMYLCASRLNTGELFFGEGSRLTVL.

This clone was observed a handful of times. The CDR3 region is CASSDPPRRSYGYTF. CDR3 nucleotide sequence: TGTGCCAGCAGTGATCCGCCGCGCAGAAGCTATGGCTACACCTTC. This sequence joins TRBV6-1 and TRBJ1-2; D is unclear. CDR3 length: 15 residues. Trimming shortened V by 3 bases and J by 4 bases, and 15 bases separated the two germline ends. Germline CDR1 reads MNHNS; CDR2 reads SASEGT.

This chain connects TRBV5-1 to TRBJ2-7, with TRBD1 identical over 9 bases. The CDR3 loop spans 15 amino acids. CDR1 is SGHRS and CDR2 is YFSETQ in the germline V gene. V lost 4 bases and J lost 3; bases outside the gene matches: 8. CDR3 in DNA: TGCGCCAGCAGCCCGAGGACAGGGGCTCTCTACGAGCAGTACTTC. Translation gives CASSPRTGALYEQYF.

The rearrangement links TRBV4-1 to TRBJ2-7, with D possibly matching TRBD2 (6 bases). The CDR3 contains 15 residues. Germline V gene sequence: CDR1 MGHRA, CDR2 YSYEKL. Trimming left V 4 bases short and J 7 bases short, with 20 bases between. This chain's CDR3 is CASSLLGGGAREQYF. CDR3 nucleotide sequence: TGCGCCAGCAGCCTCCTAGGTGGAGGGGCTCGGGAGCAGTACTTC.

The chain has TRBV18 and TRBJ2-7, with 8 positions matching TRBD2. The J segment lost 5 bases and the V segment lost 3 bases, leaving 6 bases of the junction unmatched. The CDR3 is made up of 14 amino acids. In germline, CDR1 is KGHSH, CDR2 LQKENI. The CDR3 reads CASSPREGWNEQYF. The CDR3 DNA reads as TGTGCCAGCTCACCCCGGGAGGGGTGGAACGAGCAGTACTTC.

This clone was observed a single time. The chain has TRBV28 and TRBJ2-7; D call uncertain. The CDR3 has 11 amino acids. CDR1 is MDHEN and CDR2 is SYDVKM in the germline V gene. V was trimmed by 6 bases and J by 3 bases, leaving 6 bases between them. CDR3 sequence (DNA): TGTGCCAGCAGATCTAACTACGAGCAGTACTTC. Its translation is CASRSNYEQYF.